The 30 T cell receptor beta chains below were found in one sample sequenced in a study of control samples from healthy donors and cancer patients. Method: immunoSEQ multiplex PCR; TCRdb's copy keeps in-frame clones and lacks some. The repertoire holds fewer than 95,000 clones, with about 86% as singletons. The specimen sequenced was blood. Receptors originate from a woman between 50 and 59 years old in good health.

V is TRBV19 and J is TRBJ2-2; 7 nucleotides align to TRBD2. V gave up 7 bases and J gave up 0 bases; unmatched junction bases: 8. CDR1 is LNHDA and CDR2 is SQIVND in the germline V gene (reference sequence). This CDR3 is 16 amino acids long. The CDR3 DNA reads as TGTGCCAGTACCCGGGGACTAATCGCGAACACCGGGGAGCTGTTTTTT. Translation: CASTRGLIANTGELFF.

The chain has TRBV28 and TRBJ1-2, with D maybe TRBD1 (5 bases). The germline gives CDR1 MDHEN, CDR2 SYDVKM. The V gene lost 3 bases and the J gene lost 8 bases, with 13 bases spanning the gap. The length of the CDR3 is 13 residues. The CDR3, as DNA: TGTGCCAGCAGTTTGGGGCAGGAGGCCGGCTACACCTTC. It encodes CASSLGQEAGYTF.

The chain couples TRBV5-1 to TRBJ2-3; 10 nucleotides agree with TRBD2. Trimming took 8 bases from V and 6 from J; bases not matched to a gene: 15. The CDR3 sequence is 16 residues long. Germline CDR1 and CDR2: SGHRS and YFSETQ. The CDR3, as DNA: TGCGCCAGGAAAGCCGCACTAGCGGGATGGGGGGATACGCAGTATTTT. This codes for CARKAALAGWGDTQYF.

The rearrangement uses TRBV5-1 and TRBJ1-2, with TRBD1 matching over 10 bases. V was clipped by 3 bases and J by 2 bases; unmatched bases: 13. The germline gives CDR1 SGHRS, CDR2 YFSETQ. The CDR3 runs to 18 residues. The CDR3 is CASSSPGGTGDINYGYTF. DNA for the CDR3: TGCGCCAGCAGCTCCCCCGGTGGGACAGGGGATATCAACTATGGCTACACCTTC.

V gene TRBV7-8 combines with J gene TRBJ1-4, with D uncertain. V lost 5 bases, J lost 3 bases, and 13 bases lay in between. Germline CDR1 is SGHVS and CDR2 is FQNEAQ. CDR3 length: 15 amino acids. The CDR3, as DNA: TGTGCCAGCAGCGCCAAAAGGACGGCTAATGAAAAACTGTTTTTT. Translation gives CASSAKRTANEKLFF.

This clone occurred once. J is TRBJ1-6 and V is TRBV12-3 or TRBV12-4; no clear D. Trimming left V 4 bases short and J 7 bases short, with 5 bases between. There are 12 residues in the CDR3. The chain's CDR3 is CASSSPNSPLHF. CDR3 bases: TGTGCCAGCAGTTCACCGAATTCACCCCTCCACTTT.

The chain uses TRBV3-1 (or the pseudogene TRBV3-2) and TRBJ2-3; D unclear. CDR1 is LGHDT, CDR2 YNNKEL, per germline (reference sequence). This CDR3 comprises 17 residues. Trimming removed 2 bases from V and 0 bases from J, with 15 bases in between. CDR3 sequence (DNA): TGTGCCAGCAGCCAACTTCTAGGAGACCCTAGCACAGATACGCAGTATTTT. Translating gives CASSQLLGDPSTDTQYF.

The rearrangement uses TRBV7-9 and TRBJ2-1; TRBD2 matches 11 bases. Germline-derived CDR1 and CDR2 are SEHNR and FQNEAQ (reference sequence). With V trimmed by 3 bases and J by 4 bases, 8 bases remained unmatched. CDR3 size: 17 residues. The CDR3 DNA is TGTGCCAGCAGCTTTCGAGGGGGGACTAGCGGTTACAATGAGCAGTTCTTC. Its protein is CASSFRGGTSGYNEQFF.

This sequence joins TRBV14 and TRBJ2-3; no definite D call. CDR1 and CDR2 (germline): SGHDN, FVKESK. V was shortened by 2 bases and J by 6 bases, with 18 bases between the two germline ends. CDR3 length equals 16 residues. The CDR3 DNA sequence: TGTGCCAGCAGCCAACAGGTCCGTCCCCGGTGGGATACGCAGTATTTT. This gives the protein CASSQQVRPRWDTQYF.

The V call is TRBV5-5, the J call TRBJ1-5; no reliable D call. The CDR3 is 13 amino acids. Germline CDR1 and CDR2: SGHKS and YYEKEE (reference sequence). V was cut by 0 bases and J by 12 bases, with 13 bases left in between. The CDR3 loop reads CASSLEPTKGQHF. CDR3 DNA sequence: TGTGCCAGCAGCTTGGAACCGACAAAGGGCCAGCATTTT.

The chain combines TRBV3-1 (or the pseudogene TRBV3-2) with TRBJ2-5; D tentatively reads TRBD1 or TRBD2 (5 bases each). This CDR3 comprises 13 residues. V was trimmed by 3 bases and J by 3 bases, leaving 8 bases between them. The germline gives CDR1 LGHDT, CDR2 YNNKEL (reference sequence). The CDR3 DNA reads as TGTGCCAGCAGCCAGGGGACGGAAGAGACCCAGTACTTC. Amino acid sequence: CASSQGTEETQYF.

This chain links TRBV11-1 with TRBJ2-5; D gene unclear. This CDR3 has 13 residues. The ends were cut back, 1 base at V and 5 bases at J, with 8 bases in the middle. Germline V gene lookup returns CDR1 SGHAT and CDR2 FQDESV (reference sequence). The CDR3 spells CASSLGEAETQYF. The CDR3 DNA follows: TGTGCCAGCAGCTTAGGAGAGGCGGAGACCCAGTACTTC.

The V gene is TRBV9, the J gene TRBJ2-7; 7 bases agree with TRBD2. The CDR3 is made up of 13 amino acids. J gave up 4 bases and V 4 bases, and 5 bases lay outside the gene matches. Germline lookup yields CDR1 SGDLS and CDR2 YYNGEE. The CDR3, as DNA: TGTGCCAGCAGCCTTAGAGCGGGATACGAGCAGTACTTC. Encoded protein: CASSLRAGYEQYF.

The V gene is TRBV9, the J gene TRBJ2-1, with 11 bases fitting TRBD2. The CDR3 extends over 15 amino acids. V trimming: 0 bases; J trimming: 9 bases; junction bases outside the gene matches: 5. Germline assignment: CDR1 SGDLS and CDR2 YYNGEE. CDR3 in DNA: TGTGCCAGCAGCGTAGTTAGCGGGAGGGTAAGTGAGCAGTTCTTC. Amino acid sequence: CASSVVSGRVSEQFF.

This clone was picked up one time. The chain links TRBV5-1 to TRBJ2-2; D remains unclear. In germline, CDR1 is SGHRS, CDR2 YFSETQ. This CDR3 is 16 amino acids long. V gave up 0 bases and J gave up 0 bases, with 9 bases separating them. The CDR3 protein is CASSLETQANTGELFF. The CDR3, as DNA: TGCGCCAGCAGCTTGGAGACACAAGCGAACACCGGGGAGCTGTTTTTT.

CDR3 in amino acids: CSVWSSYEQYF. The CDR3 DNA reads as TGCAGTGTCTGGAGCTCCTACGAGCAGTACTTC. The chain uses TRBV20-1 and TRBJ2-7; no clear D. V lost 7 bases to trimming and J lost 0 bases, with 7 bases between them. Germline V gives CDR1 DFQATT, CDR2 SNEGSKA (reference sequence). CDR3 size: 11 residues.

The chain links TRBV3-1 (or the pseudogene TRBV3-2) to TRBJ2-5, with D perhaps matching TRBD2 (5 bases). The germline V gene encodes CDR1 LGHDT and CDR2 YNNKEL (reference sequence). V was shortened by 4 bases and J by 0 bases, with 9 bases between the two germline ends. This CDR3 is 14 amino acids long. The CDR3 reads CASSRGRYQETQYF. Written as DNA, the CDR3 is TGTGCCAGCAGCCGAGGGCGGTACCAAGAGACCCAGTACTTC.

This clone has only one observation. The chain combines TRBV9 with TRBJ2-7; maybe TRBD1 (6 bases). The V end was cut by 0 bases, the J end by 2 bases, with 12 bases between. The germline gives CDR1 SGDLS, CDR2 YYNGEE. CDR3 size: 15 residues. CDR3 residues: CASSVATGTPYEQYF. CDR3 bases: TGTGCCAGCAGCGTAGCAACAGGGACCCCCTACGAGCAGTACTTC. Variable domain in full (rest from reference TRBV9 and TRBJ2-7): DSGVTQTPKHLITATGQRVTLRCSPRSGDLSVYWYQQSLDQGLQFLIQYYNGEERAKGNILERFSAQQFPDLHSELNLSSLELGDSALYFCASSVATGTPYEQYFGPGTRLTVT.

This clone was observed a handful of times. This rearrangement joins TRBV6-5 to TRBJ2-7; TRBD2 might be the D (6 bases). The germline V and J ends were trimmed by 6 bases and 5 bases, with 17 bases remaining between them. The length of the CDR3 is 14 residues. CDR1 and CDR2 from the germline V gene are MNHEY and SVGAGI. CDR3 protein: CASSPPGRVNEQYF. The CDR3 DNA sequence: TGTGCCAGCAGCCCCCCCGGGAGAGTGAACGAGCAGTACTTC.

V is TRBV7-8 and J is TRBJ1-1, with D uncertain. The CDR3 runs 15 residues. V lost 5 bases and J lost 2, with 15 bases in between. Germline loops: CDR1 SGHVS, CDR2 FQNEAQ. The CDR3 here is CASSGEVAINTEAFF. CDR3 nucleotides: TGTGCCAGCAGCGGAGAGGTTGCTATCAACACTGAAGCTTTCTTT. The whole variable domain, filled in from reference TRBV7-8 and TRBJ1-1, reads GAGVSQSPRYKVAKRGQDVALRCDPISGHVSLFWYQQALGQGPEFLTYFQNEAQLDKSGLPSDRFFAERPEGSVSTLKIQRTQQEDSAVYLCASSGEVAINTEAFFGQGTRLTVV.

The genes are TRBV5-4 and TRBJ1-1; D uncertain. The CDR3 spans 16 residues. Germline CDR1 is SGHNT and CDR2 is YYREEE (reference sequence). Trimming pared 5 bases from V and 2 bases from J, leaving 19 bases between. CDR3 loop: CASSYPWTDSNTEAFF. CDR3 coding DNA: TGTGCCAGCAGTTACCCTTGGACGGACTCTAACACTGAAGCTTTCTTT.

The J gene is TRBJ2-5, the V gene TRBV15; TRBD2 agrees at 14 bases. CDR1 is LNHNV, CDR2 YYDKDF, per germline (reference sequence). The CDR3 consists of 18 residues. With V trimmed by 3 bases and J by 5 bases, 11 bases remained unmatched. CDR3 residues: CATSRAGTSGGKRETQYF. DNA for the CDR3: TGTGCCACCAGCAGGGCCGGGACTAGCGGGGGAAAAAGGGAGACCCAGTACTTC.

CDR3 sequence (DNA): TGTGCCAGTAGTACCCATCGGCAGGGGGCGAAGTCACCCCTCCACTTT. Amino acid sequence: CASSTHRQGAKSPLHF. J is TRBJ1-6 and V is TRBV19; 8 bases are shared with TRBD1. CDR1 and CDR2 (germline): LNHDA, SQIVND (reference sequence). The CDR3 extends over 16 amino acids. V lost 4 bases to trimming and J lost 10 bases; unmatched junction nucleotides: 12.

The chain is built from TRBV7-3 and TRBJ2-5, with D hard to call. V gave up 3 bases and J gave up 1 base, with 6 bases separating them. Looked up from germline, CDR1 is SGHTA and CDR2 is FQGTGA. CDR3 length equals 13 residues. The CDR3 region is CASSLGSQETQYF. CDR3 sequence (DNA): TGTGCCAGCAGCTTGGGTTCCCAAGAGACCCAGTACTTC.

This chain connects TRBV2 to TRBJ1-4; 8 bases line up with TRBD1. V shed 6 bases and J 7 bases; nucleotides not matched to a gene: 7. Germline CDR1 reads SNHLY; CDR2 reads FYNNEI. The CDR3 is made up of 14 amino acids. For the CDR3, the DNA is TGTGCCAGCAGGTTGACAGGGGATGTTGAAAAACTGTTTTTT. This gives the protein CASRLTGDVEKLFF.

CDR3 nucleotides: TGTGCCAGCAGCCCAGGACAGGGGGCAGGTGGCTACACCTTC. Its protein is CASSPGQGAGGYTF. The chain couples TRBV7-2 to TRBJ1-2; 11 bases are a match to TRBD1. The CDR3 totals 14 residues. J was trimmed by 7 bases and V by 5 bases; bases with no gene match: 6. Germline-derived CDR1 and CDR2 are SGHTA and FQGNSA.

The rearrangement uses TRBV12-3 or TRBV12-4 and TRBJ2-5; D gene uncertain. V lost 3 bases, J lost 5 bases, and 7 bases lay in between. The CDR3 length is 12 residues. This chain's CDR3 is CASSFGLETQYF. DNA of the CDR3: TGTGCCAGCAGTTTCGGGTTGGAGACCCAGTACTTC.

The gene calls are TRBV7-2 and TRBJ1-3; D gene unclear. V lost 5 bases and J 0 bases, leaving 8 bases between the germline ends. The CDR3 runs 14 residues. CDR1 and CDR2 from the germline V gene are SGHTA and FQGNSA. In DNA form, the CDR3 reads TGTGCCAGCAGCCGGCGGAGCTCTGGAAACACCATATATTTT. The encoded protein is CASSRRSSGNTIYF.

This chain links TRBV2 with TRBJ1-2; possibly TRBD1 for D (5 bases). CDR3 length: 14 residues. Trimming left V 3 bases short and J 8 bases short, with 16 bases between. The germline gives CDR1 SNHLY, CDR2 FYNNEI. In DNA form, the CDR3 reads TGTGCCAGCAGTGATGCCCCATGGGACGGGGGCTACACCTTC. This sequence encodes CASSDAPWDGGYTF.

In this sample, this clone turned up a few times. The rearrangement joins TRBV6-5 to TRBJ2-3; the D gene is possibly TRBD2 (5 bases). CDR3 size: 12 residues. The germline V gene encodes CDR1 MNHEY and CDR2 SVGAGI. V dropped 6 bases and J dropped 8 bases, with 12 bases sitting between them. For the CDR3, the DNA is TGTGCCAGCAGCACCTCCAGCGGTACGCAGTATTTT. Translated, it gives CASSTSSGTQYF.